This T cell receptor beta chain was found in a study of T-cell memory formation after mild COVID-19. Study details: There were largely donor-specific TCR clusters. Study-wide findings and caveats: Largely, contracting CD4+ clones fell within CM and EM, and contracting CD8+ clones within EMRA.

There are 15 residues in the CDR3. Trimming cost V 7 bases and J 6 bases; bases outside gene matches: 13. CDR1 MNHNY and CDR2 SVGAGI come from the germline V gene (reference sequence). 5'RACE, which relied on constant-segment primers, yielded TCR alpha and TCR beta cDNA libraries carrying sample barcodes and UMIs. TCRdb re-called the 5' RACE reads with MiXCR, one entry per CDR3 protein. Of more than 120,000 distinct CDR3 sequences in the sample, 6% to 7% are singletons; the top ten hold more than 2%. This clonotype showed up just a few times. What it binds is unknown. The sequence came from an adult woman who had mild COVID-19 (a few samples of this study predate the infection). Cell type and time point are not known. This sequence joins TRBV6-6 and TRBJ1-2; 8 bases fit TRBD1. Sequencing was done on a sample of PBMCs or a T cell subset sorted from them (not recorded which). The CDR3 loop reads CASISNHDRGNGYTF. The CDR3 coding sequence is TGTGCCAGCATATCCAACCACGACAGGGGCAATGGCTACACCTTC.